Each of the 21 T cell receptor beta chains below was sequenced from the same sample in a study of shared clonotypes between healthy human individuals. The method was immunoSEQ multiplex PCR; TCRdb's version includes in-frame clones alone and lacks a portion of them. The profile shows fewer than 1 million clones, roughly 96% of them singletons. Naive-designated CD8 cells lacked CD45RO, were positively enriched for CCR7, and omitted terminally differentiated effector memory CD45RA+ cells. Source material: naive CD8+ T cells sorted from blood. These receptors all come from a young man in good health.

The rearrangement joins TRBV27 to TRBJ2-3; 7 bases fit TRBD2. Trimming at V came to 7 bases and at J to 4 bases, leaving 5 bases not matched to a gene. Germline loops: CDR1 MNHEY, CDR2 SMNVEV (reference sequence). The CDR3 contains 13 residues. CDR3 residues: CASTGLEADTQYF. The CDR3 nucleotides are TGTGCCAGCACTGGACTAGAAGCAGATACGCAGTATTTT.

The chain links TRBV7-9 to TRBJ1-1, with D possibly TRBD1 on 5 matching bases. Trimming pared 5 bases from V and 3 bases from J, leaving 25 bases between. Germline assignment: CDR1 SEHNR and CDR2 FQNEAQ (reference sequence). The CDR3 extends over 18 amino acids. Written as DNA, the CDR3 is TGTGCCAGCAGCCCCGGAGGGGCCCCCGTCCACTGGGACACTGAAGCTTTCTTT. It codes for CASSPGGAPVHWDTEAFF.

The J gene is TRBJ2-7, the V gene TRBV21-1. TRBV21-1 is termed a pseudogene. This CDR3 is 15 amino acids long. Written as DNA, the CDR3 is TGTGCCAGCAGCCCTGTGACGCCCCTCTTAGACGAGCAGTACTTC. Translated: CASSPVTPLLDEQYF.

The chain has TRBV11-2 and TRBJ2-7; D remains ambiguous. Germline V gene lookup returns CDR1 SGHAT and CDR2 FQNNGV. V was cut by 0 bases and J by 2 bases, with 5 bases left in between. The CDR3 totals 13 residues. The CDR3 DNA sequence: TGTGCCAGCAGCTTAGACAGCCCCTACGAGCAGTACTTC. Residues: CASSLDSPYEQYF.

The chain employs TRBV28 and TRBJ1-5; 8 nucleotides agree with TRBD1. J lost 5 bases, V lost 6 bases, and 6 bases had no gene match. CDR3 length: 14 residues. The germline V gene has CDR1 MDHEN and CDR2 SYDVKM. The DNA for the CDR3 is TGTGCCAGCAGAGTACAGGGGGATTATCAGCCCCAGCATTTT. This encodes CASRVQGDYQPQHF.

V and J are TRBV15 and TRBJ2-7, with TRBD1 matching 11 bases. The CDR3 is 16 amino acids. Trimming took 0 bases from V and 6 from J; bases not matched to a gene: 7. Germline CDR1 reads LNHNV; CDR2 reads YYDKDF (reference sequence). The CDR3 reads CATSRDTGTGGFEQYF. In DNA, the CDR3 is TGTGCCACCAGCAGAGATACCGGGACAGGGGGTTTCGAGCAGTACTTC.

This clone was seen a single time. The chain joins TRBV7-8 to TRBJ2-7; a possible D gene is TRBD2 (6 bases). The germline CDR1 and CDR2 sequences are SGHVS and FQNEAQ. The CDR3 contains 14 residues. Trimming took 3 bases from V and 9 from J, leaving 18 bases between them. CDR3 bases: TGTGCCAGCAGCTTTAGCGGAGACCTACGAGGGCAGTACTTC. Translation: CASSFSGDLRGQYF.

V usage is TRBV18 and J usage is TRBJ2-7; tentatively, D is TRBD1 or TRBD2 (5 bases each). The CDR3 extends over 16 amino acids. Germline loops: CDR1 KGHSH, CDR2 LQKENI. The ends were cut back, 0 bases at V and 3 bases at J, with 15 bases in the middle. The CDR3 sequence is CASSPPWDRGFYEQYF. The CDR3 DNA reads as TGTGCCAGCTCACCACCATGGGACCGCGGGTTCTACGAGCAGTACTTC. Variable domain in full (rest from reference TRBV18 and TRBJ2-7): NAGVMQNPRHLVRRRGQEARLRCSPMKGHSHVYWYRQLPEEGLKFMVYLQKENIIDESGMPKERFSAEFPKEGPSILRIQQVVRGDSAAYFCASSPPWDRGFYEQYFGPGTRLTVT.

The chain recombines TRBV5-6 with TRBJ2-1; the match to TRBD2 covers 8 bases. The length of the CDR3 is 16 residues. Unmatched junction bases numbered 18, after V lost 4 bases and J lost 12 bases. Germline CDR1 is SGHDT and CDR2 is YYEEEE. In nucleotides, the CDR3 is TGTGCCAGCAGCGCGGGTGCGGGAGGCCGGGATAGGGCGCAGTTCTTC. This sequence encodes CASSAGAGGRDRAQFF.

CDR3 DNA: TGTGCCTGGAGTGTACTCCCGAAGATCGTCGACAGGGTCGGTGGCTACACCTTC. It encodes CAWSVLPKIVDRVGGYTF. J is TRBJ1-2 and V is TRBV30; 7 positions agree with TRBD1. V trimming: 0 bases; J trimming: 7 bases; junction bases outside the gene matches: 20. The CDR3 has 18 amino acids. Germline CDR1 is GTSNPN and CDR2 is SVGIG (reference sequence).

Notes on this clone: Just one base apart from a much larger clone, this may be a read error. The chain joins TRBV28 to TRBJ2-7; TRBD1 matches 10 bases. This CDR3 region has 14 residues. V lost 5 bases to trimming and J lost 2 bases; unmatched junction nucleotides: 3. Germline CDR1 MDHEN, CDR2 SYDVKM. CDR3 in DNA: TGTGCCAGCAGTCCCGGGACAGGGGCCTACGAGCAGTACTTC. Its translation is CASSPGTGAYEQYF.

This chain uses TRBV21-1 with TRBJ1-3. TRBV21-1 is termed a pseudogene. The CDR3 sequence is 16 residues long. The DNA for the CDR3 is TGTGCCAGCAGCAAAGAAATCCGGATCTCTGGAAACACCATATATTTT. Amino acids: CASSKEIRISGNTIYF.

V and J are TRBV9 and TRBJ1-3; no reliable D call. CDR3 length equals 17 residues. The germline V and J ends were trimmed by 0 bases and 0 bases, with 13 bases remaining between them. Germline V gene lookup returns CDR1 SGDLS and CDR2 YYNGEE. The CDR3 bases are TGTGCCAGCAGCGTAGGTACGGAACTGCTCTCTGGAAACACCATATATTTT. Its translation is CASSVGTELLSGNTIYF. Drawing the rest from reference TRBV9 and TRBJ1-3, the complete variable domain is DSGVTQTPKHLITATGQRVTLRCSPRSGDLSVYWYQQSLDQGLQFLIQYYNGEERAKGNILERFSAQQFPDLHSELNLSSLELGDSALYFCASSVGTELLSGNTIYFGEGSWLTVV.

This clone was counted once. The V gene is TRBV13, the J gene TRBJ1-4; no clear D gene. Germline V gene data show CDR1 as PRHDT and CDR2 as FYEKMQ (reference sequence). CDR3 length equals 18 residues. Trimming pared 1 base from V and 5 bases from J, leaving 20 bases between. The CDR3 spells CASSLAILGYVGNEKLFF. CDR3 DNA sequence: TGTGCCAGCAGCTTAGCTATTTTAGGTTACGTGGGGAATGAAAAACTGTTTTTT.

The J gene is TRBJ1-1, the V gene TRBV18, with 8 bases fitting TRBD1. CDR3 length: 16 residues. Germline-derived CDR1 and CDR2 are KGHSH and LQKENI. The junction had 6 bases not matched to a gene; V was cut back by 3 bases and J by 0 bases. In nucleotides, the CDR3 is TGTGCCAGCTCACCGACAGGGGAGGCCATGAACACTGAAGCTTTCTTT. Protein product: CASSPTGEAMNTEAFF. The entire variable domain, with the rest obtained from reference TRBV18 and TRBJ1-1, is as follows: NAGVMQNPRHLVRRRGQEARLRCSPMKGHSHVYWYRQLPEEGLKFMVYLQKENIIDESGMPKERFSAEFPKEGPSILRIQQVVRGDSAAYFCASSPTGEAMNTEAFFGQGTRLTVV.

The CDR3 region has the DNA TGTGCCAGCAGCCCAAGACAGGGACTGCACGAGCAGTACTTC. Protein sequence: CASSPRQGLHEQYF. The genes are TRBV9 and TRBJ2-7; tentative D call: TRBD1 (7 bases). Germline V gene data show CDR1 as SGDLS and CDR2 as YYNGEE. The CDR3 runs 14 residues. The V gene lost 4 bases and the J gene lost 5 bases, with 16 bases spanning the gap. Full variable domain (remainder filled in from reference TRBV9 and TRBJ2-7): DSGVTQTPKHLITATGQRVTLRCSPRSGDLSVYWYQQSLDQGLQFLIQYYNGEERAKGNILERFSAQQFPDLHSELNLSSLELGDSALYFCASSPRQGLHEQYFGPGTRLTVT.

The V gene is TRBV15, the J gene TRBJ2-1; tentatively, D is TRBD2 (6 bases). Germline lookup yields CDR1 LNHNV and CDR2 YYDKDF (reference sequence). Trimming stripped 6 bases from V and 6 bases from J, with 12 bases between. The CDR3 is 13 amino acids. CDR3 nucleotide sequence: TGTGCCACCAGTAGCGGACAAAGCAATGAGCAGTTCTTC. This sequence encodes CATSSGQSNEQFF.

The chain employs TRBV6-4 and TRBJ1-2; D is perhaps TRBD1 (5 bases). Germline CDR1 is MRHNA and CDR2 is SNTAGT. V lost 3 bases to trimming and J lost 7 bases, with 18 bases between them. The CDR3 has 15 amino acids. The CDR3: CASSESGTDLFGYTF. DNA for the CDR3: TGTGCCAGCAGTGAAAGTGGGACCGATTTATTTGGCTACACCTTC.

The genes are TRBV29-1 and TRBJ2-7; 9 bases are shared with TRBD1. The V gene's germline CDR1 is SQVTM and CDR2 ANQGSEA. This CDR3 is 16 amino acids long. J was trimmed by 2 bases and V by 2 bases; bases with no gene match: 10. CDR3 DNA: TGCAGCGTTGAAACGACCGGGACAGGGTCAACCTACGAGCAGTACTTC. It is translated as CSVETTGTGSTYEQYF.

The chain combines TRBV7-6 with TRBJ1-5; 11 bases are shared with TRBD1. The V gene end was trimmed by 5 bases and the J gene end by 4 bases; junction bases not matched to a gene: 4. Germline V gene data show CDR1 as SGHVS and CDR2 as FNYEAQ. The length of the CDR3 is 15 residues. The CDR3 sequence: CASSHRDRGNQPQHF. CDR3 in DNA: TGTGCCAGCAGCCACCGGGACAGGGGGAATCAGCCCCAGCATTTT.

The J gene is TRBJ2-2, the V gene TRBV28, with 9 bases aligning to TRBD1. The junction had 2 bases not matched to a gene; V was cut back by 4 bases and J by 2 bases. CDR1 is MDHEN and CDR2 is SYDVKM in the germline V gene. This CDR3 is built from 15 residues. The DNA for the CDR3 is TGTGCCAGCAGTTGGACAGGGGATAACACCGGGGAGCTGTTTTTT. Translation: CASSWTGDNTGELFF.